A selection of T cell receptor beta chains follows, all from one sample in a study of cytomegalovirus exposure and HLA in healthy donors. The data were produced by immunoSEQ multiplex PCR, yet TCRdb's version contains in-frame clones alone and is incomplete. The table includes approximately 160,000 clones, roughly four fifths detected once. The sequenced sample consisted of PBMCs. These receptors were collected from a man aged 35-49 years in good health and CMV-seronegative. Both conserved end residues are part of each CDR3. D genes are given only for firm matches. The size field is filled for only some rows; it gives once, few, many or a size class.

j_gene	abundance	d_gene	v_gene	CDR3aa	CDR3nt
TRBJ1-1	NA	NA	TRBV28	CASSLIPGMNTEAFF	TGTGCCAGCAGTTTAATTCCAGGCATGAACACTGAAGCTTTCTTT
TRBJ2-7	NA	TRBD1	TRBV7-9	CASSPRGTGVLYEQYF	TGTGCCAGCAGCCCCCGCGGGACAGGGGTCCTCTACGAGCAGTACTTC
TRBJ1-1	NA	NA	TRBV5-5	CASSWGTQGTEAFF	TGTGCCAGCAGCTGGGGGACTCAAGGAACTGAAGCTTTCTTT
TRBJ2-1	NA	TRBD1	TRBV5-1	CASSSGQGTNEQFF	TGCGCCAGCAGCTCGGGACAGGGGACCAATGAGCAGTTCTTC
TRBJ1-1	NA	NA	TRBV4-1	CASSARGLKNTEAFF	TGCGCCAGCAGCGCGCGGGGACTTAAGAACACTGAAGCTTTCTTT
TRBJ2-5	few	TRBD2	TRBV11-2	CASSPWIAGGGGETQYF	TGTGCCAGCAGCCCCTGGATAGCGGGAGGGGGGGGAGAGACCCAGTACTTC
TRBJ2-3	NA	TRBD2	TRBV7-2	CASSLVTQREISSTDTQYF	TGTGCCAGCAGCTTAGTTACCCAGCGGGAGATTTCTAGCACAGATACGCAGTATTTT
TRBJ1-2	NA	TRBD1	TRBV9	CASSEDRGNYGYTF	TGTGCCAGCAGCGAGGACAGGGGCAACTATGGCTACACCTTC
TRBJ2-1	medium-sized	TRBD1	TRBV7-8	CASSALRQGYNNEQFF	TGTGCCAGCAGCGCCTTAAGACAGGGATACAACAATGAGCAGTTCTTC
TRBJ2-7	few	TRBD1	TRBV9	CASSGGGATGTYEQYF	TGTGCCAGCAGCGGAGGGGGCGCGACGGGAACCTACGAGCAGTACTTC
TRBJ1-1	NA	TRBD1	TRBV6-5	CASSYGAGGPIREAFF	TGTGCCAGCAGTTACGGGGCAGGGGGCCCGATTCGGGAAGCTTTCTTT
TRBJ2-3	NA	TRBD2	TRBV28	CASSSWGLAGTDTQYF	TGTGCCAGCAGTTCCTGGGGACTAGCGGGGACAGATACGCAGTATTTT
TRBJ2-2	NA	TRBD2	TRBV10-3	CAIRIGTSGIDTGELFF	TGTGCCATCAGGATTGGGACTAGCGGGATAGACACCGGGGAGCTGTTTTTT
TRBJ1-4	NA	NA	TRBV5-1	CASSLSGSSEKLFF	TGCGCCAGCAGCTTGTCCGGGAGTAGCGAAAAACTGTTTTTT
TRBJ1-1	NA	NA	TRBV5-1	CASSLMGSTPEAFF	TGCGCCAGCAGCTTGATGGGCTCAACCCCTGAAGCTTTCTTT
TRBJ2-1	NA	TRBD2	TRBV28	CASSSSGHSYNEQFF	TGTGCCAGCAGTTCTAGCGGGCATTCATACAATGAGCAGTTCTTC
TRBJ1-1	NA	NA	TRBV19	CASSIKEGLAAFF	TGTGCCAGTAGTATAAAGGAGGGACTGGCAGCTTTCTTT
TRBJ1-1	once	NA	TRBV18	CASSPPANTEAFF	TGTGCCAGCTCACCACCGGCTAACACTGAAGCTTTCTTT
TRBJ1-1	NA	TRBD1	TRBV7-3	CASSLRQGGVTEAFF	TGTGCCAGCAGCTTAAGACAGGGGGGGGTCACTGAAGCTTTCTTT
TRBJ2-1	NA	TRBD2	TRBV11-2	CASSQSSGGNNEQFF	TGTGCCAGCAGCCAATCTAGCGGGGGGAACAATGAGCAGTTCTTC
TRBJ2-7	NA	TRBD1	TRBV5-4	CASSPGQGLSEQYF	TGTGCCAGCAGCCCGGGACAGGGACTGAGCGAGCAGTACTTC
TRBJ2-3	NA	TRBD2	TRBV5-1	CASSSGTSGTVDTQYF	TGCGCCAGCAGCTCCGGGACTAGCGGGACGGTAGATACGCAGTATTTT
TRBJ2-3	NA	NA	TRBV5-1	CASSPLDTGSADTQYF	TGCGCCAGCAGCCCGCTGGACACTGGTTCTGCAGATACGCAGTATTTT
TRBJ1-1	NA	NA	TRBV28	CASRDTGNQLIKGTEAFF	TGTGCCAGCAGGGATACAGGGAATCAGCTCATAAAGGGCACTGAAGCTTTCTTT
TRBJ2-4	NA	NA	TRBV19	CASSPDRLAKNIQYF	TGTGCCAGTAGCCCGGACAGATTAGCCAAAAACATTCAGTACTTC
TRBJ1-2	NA	NA	TRBV6-4	CASSERGNYGYTF	TGTGCCAGCAGTGAGAGAGGAAACTATGGCTACACCTTC
TRBJ2-1	NA	TRBD2	TRBV7-8	CASSLVTSGIYEQFF	TGTGCCAGCAGCTTAGTGACTAGCGGGATCTATGAGCAGTTCTTC
TRBJ2-5	NA	NA	TRBV29-1	CSVHREGKETQYF	TGCAGCGTTCACAGGGAGGGTAAAGAGACCCAGTACTTC
TRBJ2-5	few	NA	TRBV6-6	CASSYPRDRETQYF	TGTGCCAGCAGTTACCCCAGGGATCGAGAGACCCAGTACTTC
TRBJ2-7	NA	NA	TRBV5-1	CASSSRQDSYEQYF	TGCGCCAGCAGCTCACGACAGGACTCCTACGAGCAGTACTTC
TRBJ2-3	few	TRBD1	TRBV18	CASSPGQVGTDTQYF	TGTGCCAGCTCACCGGGACAGGTGGGCACAGATACGCAGTATTTT
TRBJ2-1	NA	TRBD2	TRBV7-9	CSSSLGASGGDEQFF	TGTTCCAGCAGCTTAGGTGCTAGCGGAGGGGATGAGCAGTTCTTC
TRBJ1-2	NA	TRBD1	TRBV5-1	CASSQRQGEYGYTF	TGCGCCAGTTCGCAACGACAGGGAGAATATGGCTACACCTTC
TRBJ2-5	NA	TRBD2	TRBV9	CASSVTSGPETQYF	TGTGCCAGCAGCGTCACTAGCGGCCCGGAGACCCAGTACTTC
TRBJ2-5	NA	NA	TRBV11-1	CASVQREAETQYF	TGTGCCAGCGTACAGAGGGAGGCAGAGACCCAGTACTTC
TRBJ2-6	NA	NA	TRBV11-2	CASSLRGTGANVLTF	TGTGCCAGCAGCTTAAGGGGAACTGGGGCCAACGTCCTGACTTTC
TRBJ2-2	NA	NA	TRBV5-6	CASSFWSTGELFF	TGTGCCAGCAGCTTTTGGAGCACCGGGGAGCTGTTTTTT
TRBJ2-3	NA	NA	TRBV5-1	CACGVGVTDTQYF	TGCGCCTGCGGCGTAGGAGTAACAGATACGCAGTATTTT
TRBJ1-4	NA	NA	TRBV4-1	CASSQDKSQGLEKLFF	TGCGCCAGCAGCCAAGATAAATCGCAGGGTTTAGAAAAACTGTTTTTT
TRBJ1-5	few	NA	TRBV4-1	CASSLLEGDQPQHF	TGCGCCAGCAGCCTCCTCGAGGGGGATCAGCCCCAGCATTTT
TRBJ2-2	NA	TRBD2	TRBV11-2	CASSLRPSGLNTGELFF	TGTGCCAGCAGCTTAAGGCCTAGCGGGTTGAACACCGGGGAGCTGTTTTTT
TRBJ1-4	NA	NA	TRBV4-2	CASSQTIDAGEKLFF	TGTGCCAGCAGCCAAACGATCGACGCGGGGGAAAAACTGTTTTTT
TRBJ2-3	NA	TRBD2	TRBV18	CASSPRTSGSTDTQYF	TGTGCCAGCTCACCTCGGACTAGCGGAAGCACAGATACGCAGTATTTT
TRBJ2-2	NA	TRBD2	TRBV7-8	CASTPGPGGDGELFF	TGTGCCAGCACCCCGGGACCGGGAGGCGACGGGGAGCTGTTTTTT
TRBJ2-3	NA	NA	TRBV9	CASSGRGPDTQYF	TGTGCCAGCAGTGGACGGGGTCCGGATACGCAGTATTTT
TRBJ1-5	NA	NA	TRBV29-1	CSVVQDSNQPQHF	TGCAGCGTTGTACAGGATAGCAATCAGCCCCAGCATTTT
TRBJ2-7	once	NA	TRBV6-1	CASSFDRNSEQYF	TGTGCCAGCAGTTTCGACAGGAATTCCGAGCAGTACTTC
TRBJ1-1	NA	NA	TRBV29-1	CSVAQQLNTEAFF	TGCAGCGTTGCACAGCAGTTGAACACTGAAGCTTTCTTT
TRBJ2-3	NA	NA	TRBV18	CASSPPPGDTQYF	TGTGCCAGCTCACCACCGCCCGGAGATACGCAGTATTTT
TRBJ2-7	NA	NA	TRBV7-8	CASSPKALSSYEQYF	TGTGCCAGCAGCCCAAAAGCGTTAAGCTCCTACGAGCAGTACTTC
TRBJ2-2	NA	TRBD2	TRBV27	CASIFRGTTNTGELFF	TGTGCCAGCATATTTCGGGGGACTACGAACACCGGGGAGCTGTTTTTT
TRBJ2-1	NA	TRBD2	TRBV27	CASSSGTTNNEQFF	TGTGCCAGCAGTTCCGGGACTACCAACAATGAGCAGTTCTTC
TRBJ2-5	NA	NA	TRBV9	CASSVGSRETQYF	TGTGCCAGCAGCGTAGGGTCCCGGGAGACCCAGTACTTC
TRBJ1-5	NA	TRBD1	TRBV28	CASSRTGTRNQPQHF	TGTGCCAGCAGTCGGACAGGGACCCGCAATCAGCCCCAGCATTTT
TRBJ1-2	NA	TRBD1	TRBV9	CASSVAEGGNYGYTF	TGTGCCAGCAGCGTAGCCGAAGGGGGCAACTATGGCTACACCTTC
TRBJ1-5	NA	NA	TRBV30	CAWSVGQISNQPQHF	TGTGCCTGGAGTGTAGGACAGATTAGCAATCAGCCCCAGCATTTT
TRBJ2-7	once	TRBD1	TRBV5-1	CASSFGRGQGRSEQYF	TGCGCCAGCAGCTTTGGGCGGGGACAGGGCCGTTCTGAGCAGTACTTC
TRBJ1-3	NA	TRBD1	TRBV19	CASSIVGQGTTGNTIYF	TGTGCCAGTAGTATTGTCGGACAGGGGACGACTGGAAACACCATATATTTT
TRBJ2-2	NA	TRBD2	TRBV18	CASSPSSSGVGELFF	TGTGCCAGCTCACCATCGTCTAGCGGGGTCGGGGAGCTGTTTTTT
TRBJ2-7	NA	NA	TRBV2	CASTWDLTAYEQYF	TGTGCCAGCACCTGGGACTTGACTGCCTACGAGCAGTACTTC